This TCR beta chain was identified during a study of monozygotic twins with inflammatory bowel disease. CDR1 SEHNR and CDR2 FQNEAQ come from the germline V gene (reference sequence). CDR3 length equals 15 residues. TCRdb reprocessed the 5' RACE reads; each CDR3 protein has one entry and no DNA is given. The sample has around 380,000 distinct CDR3 sequences, and its top ten clones hold 2% to 2.5%. The rearrangement joins TRBV7-9 to TRBJ2-5; TCRdb designates TRBD2, a call that cannot be tested without DNA. What was sequenced was blood. This receptor was identified in a human donor with ulcerative colitis or Crohn's disease, or a healthy co-twin of an affected twin (not recorded which). CDR3 sequence reads: CASSLGGSGQETQYF.